These T cell receptor beta chains were read from a single sample in a study of blood T cell repertoires in COVID-19. Measured with immunoSEQ multiplex PCR; TCRdb has only the in-frame clones, and not every one. This table has 210,000 or so clones, approximately 90% appearing once. The sample taken for sequencing was PBMCs or T cells enriched from blood (not recorded which). These receptors all come from a man aged 25-45 years who had recovered from COVID-19. Both conserved end residues are part of each CDR3. Fields, in order: D gene, V gene, J gene, clone size, CDR3 protein, CDR3 DNA. The D gene is left open where the match is weak. For some rows the clone size is stated as once, few or many, or as a class when expanded; others skip it.

d_gene: -; v_gene: TRBV4-3; j_gene: TRBJ2-6; abundance: -; CDR3aa: CASSQEFSSGANVLTF; CDR3nt: TGCGCCAGCAGCCAAGAATTCTCCTCTGGGGCCAACGTCCTGACTTTC
d_gene: TRBD2; v_gene: TRBV19; j_gene: TRBJ2-3; abundance: once; CDR3aa: CASSPPGLVSDTQYF; CDR3nt: TGTGCCAGTAGCCCCCCGGGACTAGTTTCAGATACGCAGTATTTT
d_gene: TRBD1; v_gene: TRBV9; j_gene: TRBJ2-3; abundance: once; CDR3aa: CASSVDLRDRVPYF; CDR3nt: TGTGCCAGCAGCGTAGATTTGCGCGACAGGGTCCCGTATTTT
d_gene: -; v_gene: TRBV7-8; j_gene: TRBJ2-1; abundance: once; CDR3aa: CASSLVPRNSYNEQFF; CDR3nt: TGTGCCAGCAGCTTAGTCCCTAGAAACTCCTACAATGAGCAGTTCTTC
d_gene: TRBD2; v_gene: TRBV27; j_gene: TRBJ2-7; abundance: -; CDR3aa: CASRLSGRGNEQYF; CDR3nt: TGTGCCAGCAGACTTAGCGGGAGAGGGAACGAGCAGTACTTC
d_gene: -; v_gene: TRBV6-5; j_gene: TRBJ2-6; abundance: -; CDR3aa: CASRGIDSGANVLTF; CDR3nt: TGTGCCAGCAGGGGGATCGACTCTGGGGCCAACGTCCTGACTTTT
d_gene: TRBD2; v_gene: TRBV18; j_gene: TRBJ2-2; abundance: -; CDR3aa: CASSSRRLAGGHNTGELFF; CDR3nt: TGTGCCAGCTCATCCCGTCGACTAGCGGGGGGGCACAACACCGGGGAGCTGTTTTTT
d_gene: -; v_gene: TRBV6-5; j_gene: TRBJ2-7; abundance: -; CDR3aa: CASNPMGTYEQYF; CDR3nt: TGTGCCAGCAACCCAATGGGCACCTACGAGCAGTACTTC
d_gene: -; v_gene: TRBV7-2; j_gene: TRBJ2-7; abundance: once; CDR3aa: CASSLLTSSASEQYF; CDR3nt: TGTGCCAGCAGCTTATTGACTAGTTCTGCGTCAGAGCAGTACTTC
d_gene: TRBD1; v_gene: TRBV5-1; j_gene: TRBJ2-7; abundance: -; CDR3aa: CASSLAGQSYEQYF; CDR3nt: TGCGCCAGCAGCTTGGCGGGACAGTCCTACGAGCAGTACTTC
d_gene: TRBD2; v_gene: TRBV19; j_gene: TRBJ2-6; abundance: once; CDR3aa: CASRQTSRAGANVLTF; CDR3nt: TGTGCCAGTAGACAGACTAGCCGGGCGGGGGCCAACGTCCTGACTTTC
d_gene: -; v_gene: TRBV19; j_gene: TRBJ1-5; abundance: -; CDR3aa: CASKDRESYSNQPQHF; CDR3nt: TGTGCCAGTAAGGACAGAGAGAGTTATAGCAATCAGCCCCAGCATTTT
d_gene: TRBD2; v_gene: TRBV28; j_gene: TRBJ2-7; abundance: few; CDR3aa: CASSSGLAGVHEQYF; CDR3nt: TGTGCCAGCAGTTCCGGACTAGCGGGAGTCCACGAGCAGTACTTC
d_gene: -; v_gene: TRBV7-2; j_gene: TRBJ2-7; abundance: -; CDR3aa: CASSLGQGGPYEQYF; CDR3nt: TGTGCCAGCAGCTTAGGTCAGGGTGGCCCCTACGAGCAGTACTTC
d_gene: TRBD1; v_gene: TRBV7-9; j_gene: TRBJ1-3; abundance: -; CDR3aa: CASSLEGQGTSNTIYF; CDR3nt: TGTGCCAGCAGCTTAGAGGGACAGGGTACGTCGAACACCATATATTTT
d_gene: -; v_gene: TRBV5-1; j_gene: TRBJ2-7; abundance: -; CDR3aa: CASSFNGGLTYEQYF; CDR3nt: TGCGCCAGCAGCTTTAACGGCGGATTAACCTACGAGCAGTACTTC
d_gene: -; v_gene: TRBV27; j_gene: TRBJ2-7; abundance: -; CDR3aa: CASSLSGHYEQYF; CDR3nt: TGTGCCAGCTCCCTGTCGGGACACTACGAGCAGTACTTC
d_gene: -; v_gene: TRBV5-4; j_gene: TRBJ1-3; abundance: once; CDR3aa: CASSLGGTGLSGNTIYF; CDR3nt: TGTGCCAGCAGCTTGGGAGGAACTGGTCTCTCTGGAAACACCATATATTTT
d_gene: -; v_gene: TRBV5-8; j_gene: TRBJ1-6; abundance: -; CDR3aa: CASSHLQGSRMGSPLHF; CDR3nt: TGTGCCAGCAGCCATCTACAGGGTTCGCGAATGGGTTCACCCCTCCACTTT
d_gene: -; v_gene: TRBV6-5; j_gene: TRBJ1-2; abundance: -; CDR3aa: CASNTGGSYGYTF; CDR3nt: TGTGCCAGCAACACCGGAGGGAGCTATGGCTACACCTTC
d_gene: TRBD1; v_gene: TRBV9; j_gene: TRBJ2-7; abundance: -; CDR3aa: CASSVNPTGTYEQYF; CDR3nt: TGTGCCAGCAGCGTAAATCCGACAGGGACCTACGAGCAGTACTTC
d_gene: -; v_gene: TRBV7-2; j_gene: TRBJ1-3; abundance: -; CDR3aa: CASSYKPGGNTIYF; CDR3nt: TGTGCCAGCAGCTATAAACCGGGAGGAAACACCATATATTTT
d_gene: -; v_gene: TRBV14; j_gene: TRBJ2-1; abundance: -; CDR3aa: CASTAVGANNEQFF; CDR3nt: TGTGCCAGCACCGCGGTGGGGGCCAACAATGAGCAGTTCTTC
d_gene: -; v_gene: TRBV21-1; j_gene: TRBJ2-3; abundance: -; CDR3aa: CASSKEELAGGPDTQYF; CDR3nt: TGTGCCAGCAGCAAAGAGGAGCTAGCGGGGGGGCCGGATACGCAGTATTTT
d_gene: -; v_gene: TRBV7-6; j_gene: TRBJ1-4; abundance: once; CDR3aa: CASSLGSNQEKLFF; CDR3nt: TGTGCCAGCAGCTTAGGGTCGAATCAGGAAAAACTGTTTTTT
d_gene: -; v_gene: TRBV5-1; j_gene: TRBJ2-7; abundance: -; CDR3aa: CASSPSAAYEQYF; CDR3nt: TGCGCCAGCAGCCCTAGCGCGGCCTACGAGCAGTACTTC
d_gene: TRBD1; v_gene: TRBV4-1; j_gene: TRBJ1-1; abundance: -; CDR3aa: CASSQTDRGRTEAFF; CDR3nt: TGCGCCAGCAGCCAAACGGACAGGGGGCGGACTGAAGCTTTCTTT
d_gene: -; v_gene: TRBV5-6; j_gene: TRBJ1-2; abundance: -; CDR3aa: CASSPWGGNYGYTF; CDR3nt: TGTGCCAGCAGCCCCTGGGGGGGGAACTATGGCTACACCTTC
d_gene: -; v_gene: TRBV3-1/TRBV3-2; j_gene: TRBJ2-2; abundance: -; CDR3aa: CASSQDNRARELFF; CDR3nt: TGTGCCAGCAGCCAAGATAACAGGGCCCGGGAGCTGTTTTTT
d_gene: -; v_gene: TRBV2; j_gene: TRBJ2-3; abundance: -; CDR3aa: CASSGAASTDTQYF; CDR3nt: TGTGCCAGCAGTGGAGCGGCTAGCACAGATACGCAGTATTTT
d_gene: -; v_gene: TRBV7-9; j_gene: TRBJ1-1; abundance: many; CDR3aa: CASSLEGVVTEAFF; CDR3nt: TGTGCCAGCAGCTTAGAAGGGGTTGTCACTGAAGCTTTCTTT
d_gene: -; v_gene: TRBV7-2; j_gene: TRBJ2-5; abundance: -; CDR3aa: CASSLITAGGLTQYF; CDR3nt: TGTGCCAGCAGTTTAATCACAGCGGGTGGGTTGACCCAGTACTTC
d_gene: -; v_gene: TRBV7-8; j_gene: TRBJ1-5; abundance: -; CDR3aa: CASSANRDQPQHF; CDR3nt: TGTGCCAGCAGCGCAAACAGGGATCAGCCCCAGCATTTT
d_gene: TRBD1; v_gene: TRBV7-2; j_gene: TRBJ2-1; abundance: -; CDR3aa: CASSLIVGAGGEQFF; CDR3nt: TGTGCCAGCAGCTTAATCGTTGGGGCAGGGGGCGAGCAGTTCTTC